A single sample gave rise to the 8 T cell receptor beta chains below, sequenced in a study of blood T cell repertoires in COVID-19. Generated by immunoSEQ multiplex PCR, the TCRdb table keeps only in-frame clones and is missing some. The sample carries 70,000 to 95,000 clones, around 89% recorded once. Sequencing input: peripheral blood. These receptors all come from a man aged 45-65 years with COVID-19, enrolled during active disease.

V and J are TRBV2 and TRBJ2-1; the D is unclear. The V gene lost 4 bases and the J gene lost 10 bases, with 17 bases spanning the gap. Germline-derived CDR1 and CDR2 are SNHLY and FYNNEI. The CDR3 length is 14 residues. The DNA of the CDR3 is TGTGCCAGCAGTGGAGGCTATACGCGAGGCGAGCAGTTCTTC. It codes for CASSGGYTRGEQFF.

This chain uses TRBV9 with TRBJ2-1; the match to TRBD1 covers 8 bases. Germline loops: CDR1 SGDLS, CDR2 YYNGEE. The V and J ends lost 4 bases and 5 bases, in that order; junction bases with no gene match: 5. CDR3 size: 14 residues. The CDR3 loop is CASSLWDRNNEQFF. CDR3 nucleotide sequence: TGTGCCAGCAGCCTCTGGGACAGGAACAATGAGCAGTTCTTC. The full variable domain, with the rest looked up from reference TRBV9 and TRBJ2-1, is DSGVTQTPKHLITATGQRVTLRCSPRSGDLSVYWYQQSLDQGLQFLIQYYNGEERAKGNILERFSAQQFPDLHSELNLSSLELGDSALYFCASSLWDRNNEQFFGPGTRLTVL.

The J gene is TRBJ2-5, the V gene TRBV2, with D maybe TRBD2 (6 bases). V lost 5 bases and J 3 bases, leaving 19 bases between the germline ends. Germline V gene data show CDR1 as SNHLY and CDR2 as FYNNEI. The CDR3 is 16 amino acids. In DNA form, the CDR3 reads TGTGCCAGCAGTACCCTCCCCGGGACTGGTGAAGAGACCCAGTACTTC. Amino acids: CASSTLPGTGEETQYF.

This rearrangement joins TRBV6-2 or TRBV6-3 to TRBJ2-7, with 8 bases fitting TRBD2. This CDR3 spans 15 amino acids. The germline CDR1 and CDR2 sequences are MNHEY and SVGEGT. Germline trimming cut 0 bases from V and 2 bases from J; bases unmatched to any gene: 3. The DNA for the CDR3 is TGTGCCAGCAGTTACTCGATCGGGGGGGCCTACGAGCAGTACTTC. The encoded protein is CASSYSIGGAYEQYF.

The J gene is TRBJ1-4, the V gene TRBV6-5; D call uncertain. The CDR3 sequence is 16 residues long. Trimming cost V 0 bases and J 3 bases, with 11 bases left between them. CDR1 is MNHEY and CDR2 is SVGAGI in the germline V gene. The CDR3 DNA is TGTGCCAGCAGTTACTCGAGAGGGCTCGCTAATGAAAAACTGTTTTTT. Amino acid sequence: CASSYSRGLANEKLFF.

The chain has TRBV29-1 and TRBJ1-2; a possible D gene is TRBD1 (6 bases). Per the germline V gene, CDR1 is SQVTM and CDR2 is ANQGSEA. The V and J ends lost 6 bases and 2 bases respectively, with 25 bases between them. This CDR3 is 17 amino acids long. The CDR3 bases are TGCAGCGTAATCTGGTTCCTAAACAGGGATGAGAACTATGGCTACACCTTC. Translated, it gives CSVIWFLNRDENYGYTF. Drawing the rest from reference TRBV29-1 and TRBJ1-2, the complete variable domain is SAVISQKPSRDICQRGTSLTIQCQVDSQVTMMFWYRQQPGQSLTLIATANQGSEATYESGFVIDKFPISRPNLTFSTLTVSNMSPEDSSIYLCSVIWFLNRDENYGYTFGSGTRLTVV.

In its sample, this clone was seen a few times. The chain links TRBV19 to TRBJ1-4; D perhaps matches TRBD1 (5 bases). Germline assignment: CDR1 LNHDA and CDR2 SQIVND (reference sequence). The CDR3 is made up of 15 amino acids. Trimming shortened V by 7 bases and J by 7 bases, and 19 bases separated the two germline ends. In DNA form, the CDR3 reads TGTGCCAGTAATTCTCCTTTCAGGGATGGTGAAAAACTGTTTTTT. Translating it yields CASNSPFRDGEKLFF.

The chain couples TRBV20-1 to TRBJ2-1; D unclear. Trimming pared 3 bases from V and 0 bases from J, leaving 12 bases between. The CDR3 is 15 residues long. The germline V gene has CDR1 DFQATT and CDR2 SNEGSKA (reference sequence). The CDR3 nucleotides read TGCAGTGCTAGTGGATCGTTTAGCTCCTACAATGAGCAGTTCTTC. It specifies CSASGSFSSYNEQFF.